These T cell receptor beta chains were read from a single sample in a study of cytomegalovirus exposure and HLA in healthy donors. Sequenced by immunoSEQ multiplex PCR; TCRdb stores in-frame clones only, minus some. Of 72,000 or so clones listed, approximately 72% are singletons. The sequenced material came from PBMCs. The receptors were sampled from a young woman in good health and CMV-seropositive. The CDR3 runs from the conserved cysteine through the conserved F or W. D genes are given only for firm matches. For some rows the clone size is stated as once, few or many, or as a class when expanded; others skip it.

j_call,cdr3_length,v_call,clone_size,d_call,cdr3_nt,cdr3_aa
TRBJ2-3,15,TRBV5-1,-,-,TGCGCCAGCAGCTTGGAGGGAGCCCCAGGAGATACGCAGTATTTT,CASSLEGAPGDTQYF
TRBJ2-5,15,TRBV7-2,-,TRBD2,TGTGCCAGCAGCTGGACTAGCGGGAGGCAAGAGACCCAGTACTTC,CASSWTSGRQETQYF
TRBJ1-2,15,TRBV5-1,few,-,TGCGCCAGCAGCTCAACAGGGAAGTCGGACTATGGCTACACCTTC,CASSSTGKSDYGYTF
TRBJ2-7,14,TRBV5-4,-,-,TGTGCCAGCAGCTTGGGGGCGGGGTCCTACGAGCAGTACTTC,CASSLGAGSYEQYF
TRBJ1-5,13,TRBV7-2,-,-,TGTGCCAGCAGCCCTAACGGCAATCAGCCCCAGCATTTT,CASSPNGNQPQHF
TRBJ1-1,16,TRBV28,-,TRBD1,TGTGCCAGCAGTCCTGGGACAGGGTACCTGAACACTGAAGCTTTCTTT,CASSPGTGYLNTEAFF
TRBJ1-5,14,TRBV25-1,-,-,TGTGCCAGCGGAGCGGCAGGTTCCTATCAGCCCCAGCATTTT,CASGAAGSYQPQHF
TRBJ1-2,11,TRBV6-6,few,-,TGTGCCAGCAACGGGAACTATGGCTACACCTTC,CASNGNYGYTF
TRBJ2-3,16,TRBV28,medium-sized,-,TGTGCCAGCAGCAAAGAGGGCCTCCTTAGCACAGATACGCAGTATTTT,CASSKEGLLSTDTQYF
TRBJ1-3,13,TRBV27,-,-,TGTGCCAGCAGTTTCGTCGGTGGAAACACCATATATTTT,CASSFVGGNTIYF
TRBJ2-7,14,TRBV7-2,-,-,TGTGCCAGCAGCGCCACTCGGAGCTCCTACGAGCAGTACTTC,CASSATRSSYEQYF
TRBJ1-1,12,TRBV27,-,-,TGTGCCAGCAGGCACACGGGCACTGAAGCTTTCTTT,CASRHTGTEAFF
TRBJ1-2,12,TRBV6-5,-,-,TGTGCCAGCAGTGAACTGGGAGGCGGCTACACCTTC,CASSELGGGYTF
TRBJ2-2,12,TRBV11-3,-,-,TGTGCCAGCAGCTTAGGGCCAGGGGAGCTGTTTTTT,CASSLGPGELFF
TRBJ2-7,14,TRBV21-1,-,-,TGTGCCAGCAGCAAGGGCGGGAGCAAAGACGAGCAGTACTTC,CASSKGGSKDEQYF
TRBJ2-2,15,TRBV7-3,-,TRBD1,TGTGCCAGCAGTAGGGACAGGGTGGCACCCGGGGAGCTGTTTTTT,CASSRDRVAPGELFF
TRBJ2-7,16,TRBV6-6,once,TRBD2,TGTGCCAGCAGTTCCTTAACTAGCGGCCTGACCTACGAGCAGTACTTC,CASSSLTSGLTYEQYF